These 18 T cell receptor beta chains originate from one sample sequenced in a study of OX40 agonist ivuxolimab in advanced cancers. TCRdb keeps only in-frame clones here, not all; method: immunoSEQ multiplex PCR. The data show about 75,000 clones, with approximately 90% seen just once and about 8% held by the top ten. The sequencing used CD4+ or CD8+ T cells sorted from blood, collected in a trial of the OX40 agonist ivuxolimab. The source is an adult with an advanced solid tumor such as melanoma, head and neck, liver or kidney cancer.

The rearrangement links TRBV7-8 to TRBJ2-6; D is ambiguous. The V gene's germline CDR1 is SGHVS and CDR2 FQNEAQ. CDR3 length: 12 amino acids. Deletions cut 6 bases from V and 4 bases from J, with 4 bases between. The CDR3, as DNA: TGTGCCAGCAGTATAGGGGCCAACGTCCTGACTTTC. Translation gives CASSIGANVLTF. Full variable domain (missing parts from reference TRBV7-8 and TRBJ2-6): GAGVSQSPRYKVAKRGQDVALRCDPISGHVSLFWYQQALGQGPEFLTYFQNEAQLDKSGLPSDRFFAERPEGSVSTLKIQRTQQEDSAVYLCASSIGANVLTFGAGSRLTVL.

This clone was picked up a small number of times. The rearrangement joins TRBV6-1 to TRBJ1-5; D call uncertain. Germline V gives CDR1 MNHNS, CDR2 SASEGT. The CDR3 covers 15 residues. V was cut by 0 bases and J by 4 bases, with 10 bases left in between. CDR3 region: CASSEASRKNQPQHF. CDR3 DNA: TGTGCCAGCAGTGAAGCGTCACGGAAAAATCAGCCCCAGCATTTT.

The chain links TRBV5-1 to TRBJ2-5; D remains unclear. Germline V gene data show CDR1 as SGHRS and CDR2 as YFSETQ. V lost 0 bases to trimming and J lost 5 bases, with 8 bases between them. The CDR3 totals 13 residues. The CDR3 DNA reads TGCGCCAGCAGCTTGGCCTATGGGGAGACCCAGTACTTC. This encodes CASSLAYGETQYF.

The chain is built from TRBV27 and TRBJ1-5; a weak D match, TRBD1 (5 bases). This CDR3 has 15 residues. The ends were cut back, 2 bases at V and 7 bases at J, with 15 bases in the middle. The V gene's germline CDR1 is MNHEY and CDR2 SMNVEV (reference sequence). The CDR3 spells CASSLGQGSRQPQHF. CDR3 DNA: TGTGCCAGCAGTTTAGGTCAGGGATCGAGACAGCCCCAGCATTTT.

V is TRBV15 and J is TRBJ2-1, with 7 bases that match TRBD2. Germline values: CDR1 LNHNV, CDR2 YYDKDF (reference sequence). J was trimmed by 2 bases and V by 1 base; bases with no gene match: 2. This CDR3 contains 15 residues. CDR3 DNA: TGTGCCACCAGCAGAGGACTAGCACCCTACAATGAGCAGTTCTTC. This gives the protein CATSRGLAPYNEQFF.

DNA for the CDR3: TGTGCCAGCAGCGCCCGGGAGGGGATAGCTCAGCCCCAGCATTTT. Amino acid sequence: CASSAREGIAQPQHF. The rearrangement links TRBV4-2 to TRBJ1-5, with D maybe TRBD1 (5 bases). Germline CDR1 reads LGHNA; CDR2 reads YNFKEQ. The CDR3 spans 15 residues. V was pared by 5 bases and J by 6 bases, with 17 bases between.

The J gene is TRBJ2-7, the V gene TRBV28; no reliable D call. From germline, CDR1 is MDHEN and CDR2 SYDVKM. The CDR3 loop spans 11 amino acids. The V and J ends lost 6 bases and 8 bases respectively, with 11 bases between them. The CDR3 loop is CASRQKSQQYF. The CDR3, as DNA: TGTGCCAGCAGACAGAAATCCCAGCAGTACTTC.

The V gene is TRBV6-1, the J gene TRBJ2-7; D unresolved. Trimming cost V 5 bases and J 9 bases, with 11 bases left between them. The CDR3 contains 11 residues. In germline, CDR1 is MNHNS, CDR2 SASEGT. The CDR3: CASSYRSGQYF. The CDR3 DNA reads TGTGCCAGCAGTTATAGGTCGGGGCAGTACTTC.

This clone was seen just once. The chain has TRBV7-3 and TRBJ2-2, with 12 bases lining up with TRBD1. V gave up 5 bases and J gave up 8 bases; unmatched junction bases: 6. The CDR3 covers 15 residues. Germline loops: CDR1 SGHTA, CDR2 FQGTGA. The CDR3 coding sequence is TGTGCCAGCAGCCCCCGGGACAGGGGGCCTGGGGAGCTGTTTTTT. Protein: CASSPRDRGPGELFF.

A remark on this clone: Other DNA sequences in this sample translate to the same CDR3. The V and J genes are TRBV5-1 and TRBJ1-2; no clear D gene. CDR1 SGHRS and CDR2 YFSETQ come from the germline V gene. The CDR3 is 14 residues long. Trimming pared 0 bases from V and 2 bases from J, leaving 8 bases between. CDR3 nucleotide sequence: TGCGCCAGCAGCTTGGAGGGTAGGAACTATGGCTACACCTTC. It translates to CASSLEGRNYGYTF.

The CDR3 loop is CASSSWGRSNQPQHF. The DNA of the CDR3 is TGTGCCAGCAGTTCTTGGGGGAGGAGCAATCAGCCCCAGCATTTT. J is TRBJ1-5 and V is TRBV5-6; D perhaps matches TRBD1 (5 bases). Trimming stripped 5 bases from V and 1 base from J, with 13 bases between. This CDR3 spans 15 amino acids. CDR1 is SGHDT and CDR2 is YYEEEE in the germline V gene.

V gene TRBV9 combines with J gene TRBJ2-1; 10 bases match TRBD1. V was pared by 6 bases and J by 4 bases, with 7 bases of the junction left unmatched. Germline V gene lookup returns CDR1 SGDLS and CDR2 YYNGEE. The CDR3 is 15 amino acids. The CDR3 loop reads CASTVGQGNYNEQFF. CDR3 sequence (DNA): TGTGCCAGCACGGTGGGACAGGGGAATTACAATGAGCAGTTCTTC.

This rearrangement joins TRBV4-1 to TRBJ2-1, with TRBD2 identical over 11 bases. Germline V gives CDR1 MGHRA, CDR2 YSYEKL. There are 18 residues in the CDR3. The V and J ends lost 0 bases and 10 bases, in that order; junction bases with no gene match: 14. Here the CDR3 reads CASSQDDSGGATGREQFF. The CDR3 bases are TGCGCCAGCAGCCAAGATGATAGCGGGGGGGCGACGGGCAGGGAGCAGTTCTTC.

The rearrangement joins TRBV19 to TRBJ2-1, with D tentatively TRBD1 or TRBD2 (6 bases each). CDR1 LNHDA and CDR2 SQIVND come from the germline V gene (reference sequence). V dropped 6 bases and J dropped 3 bases, with 15 bases sitting between them. This CDR3 is 15 amino acids long. The CDR3 is CASSMGAGNYNEQFF. CDR3 coding DNA: TGTGCCAGTAGCATGGGGGCGGGAAACTACAATGAGCAGTTCTTC.

The chain is built from TRBV5-4 and TRBJ2-7, with a possible D match to TRBD2 (6 bases). Germline CDR1 SGHNT, CDR2 YYREEE (reference sequence). The CDR3 loop spans 15 amino acids. Trimming took 3 bases from V and 3 from J, leaving 16 bases between them. The CDR3 protein is CASSSPFSGYYEQYF. The CDR3 DNA reads TGTGCCAGCAGCTCCCCGTTTAGCGGCTACTACGAGCAGTACTTC.

The chain carries TRBV11-3 and TRBJ2-7; unclear D gene. CDR3 length: 12 residues. The V gene's germline CDR1 is SGHNT and CDR2 YENEEA. V was shortened by 2 bases and J by 12 bases, with 14 bases between the two germline ends. The CDR3 DNA sequence: TGTGCCAGCAGCTTAAAGAGAATAGCTTGGTACTTC. It is translated as CASSLKRIAWYF.

The chain uses TRBV15 and TRBJ1-5; D call uncertain. Germline CDR1 and CDR2: LNHNV and YYDKDF (reference sequence). The CDR3 runs to 15 residues. Trimming took off 3 bases at V and 7 bases at J, with 16 bases between the two ends. The CDR3 loop is CATSRHGEGGQPQHF. CDR3 coding DNA: TGTGCCACCAGCAGGCACGGGGAGGGTGGCCAGCCCCAGCATTTT.

V and J are TRBV6-1 and TRBJ1-6, with unresolved D. Germline lookup yields CDR1 MNHNS and CDR2 SASEGT. The CDR3 is made up of 15 amino acids. The ends were cut back, 5 bases at V and 0 bases at J, with 8 bases in the middle. Written as DNA, the CDR3 is TGTGCCAGCAGTTTGTTAAGCTCCTATAATTCACCCCTCCACTTT. This encodes CASSLLSSYNSPLHF.